Included here is one T cell receptor beta chain sequence, with context. Deletions cut 4 bases from V and 5 bases from J, with 12 bases between. The CDR3 has 13 residues. Germline V gene lookup returns CDR1 PRHDT and CDR2 FYEKMQ (reference sequence). Every sampled donor was Caucasian and healthy. This record belongs to a study of identical twins. Template switching added a universal primer site; cDNA carried unique molecular identifiers. One entry per CDR3 protein, called by TCRdb with MiXCR from the 5' RACE reads. The sample lists fewer than 900,000 distinct CDR3 sequences; over 20% were seen once. This sample also appeared in a second study, on T cells expressing NK-cell markers. That work adds: Of CD8+ T cells, roughly 1.0-8% belonged to dominant NKG2C+ clonotypes in five or six donors. A handful of donors showed these clonotypes also leading the CD3+CD56-NKG2C+ fraction.

J is TRBJ2-7 and V is TRBV13, with D tentatively TRBD1 or TRBD2 (5 bases each). This TCR derives from a woman aged 18-35 years in good health. Source material: PBMCs. In DNA, the CDR3 is TGTGCCAGCAGCTCCTCAGAGGGGAACGAGCAGTACTTC. Encoded protein: CASSSSEGNEQYF.